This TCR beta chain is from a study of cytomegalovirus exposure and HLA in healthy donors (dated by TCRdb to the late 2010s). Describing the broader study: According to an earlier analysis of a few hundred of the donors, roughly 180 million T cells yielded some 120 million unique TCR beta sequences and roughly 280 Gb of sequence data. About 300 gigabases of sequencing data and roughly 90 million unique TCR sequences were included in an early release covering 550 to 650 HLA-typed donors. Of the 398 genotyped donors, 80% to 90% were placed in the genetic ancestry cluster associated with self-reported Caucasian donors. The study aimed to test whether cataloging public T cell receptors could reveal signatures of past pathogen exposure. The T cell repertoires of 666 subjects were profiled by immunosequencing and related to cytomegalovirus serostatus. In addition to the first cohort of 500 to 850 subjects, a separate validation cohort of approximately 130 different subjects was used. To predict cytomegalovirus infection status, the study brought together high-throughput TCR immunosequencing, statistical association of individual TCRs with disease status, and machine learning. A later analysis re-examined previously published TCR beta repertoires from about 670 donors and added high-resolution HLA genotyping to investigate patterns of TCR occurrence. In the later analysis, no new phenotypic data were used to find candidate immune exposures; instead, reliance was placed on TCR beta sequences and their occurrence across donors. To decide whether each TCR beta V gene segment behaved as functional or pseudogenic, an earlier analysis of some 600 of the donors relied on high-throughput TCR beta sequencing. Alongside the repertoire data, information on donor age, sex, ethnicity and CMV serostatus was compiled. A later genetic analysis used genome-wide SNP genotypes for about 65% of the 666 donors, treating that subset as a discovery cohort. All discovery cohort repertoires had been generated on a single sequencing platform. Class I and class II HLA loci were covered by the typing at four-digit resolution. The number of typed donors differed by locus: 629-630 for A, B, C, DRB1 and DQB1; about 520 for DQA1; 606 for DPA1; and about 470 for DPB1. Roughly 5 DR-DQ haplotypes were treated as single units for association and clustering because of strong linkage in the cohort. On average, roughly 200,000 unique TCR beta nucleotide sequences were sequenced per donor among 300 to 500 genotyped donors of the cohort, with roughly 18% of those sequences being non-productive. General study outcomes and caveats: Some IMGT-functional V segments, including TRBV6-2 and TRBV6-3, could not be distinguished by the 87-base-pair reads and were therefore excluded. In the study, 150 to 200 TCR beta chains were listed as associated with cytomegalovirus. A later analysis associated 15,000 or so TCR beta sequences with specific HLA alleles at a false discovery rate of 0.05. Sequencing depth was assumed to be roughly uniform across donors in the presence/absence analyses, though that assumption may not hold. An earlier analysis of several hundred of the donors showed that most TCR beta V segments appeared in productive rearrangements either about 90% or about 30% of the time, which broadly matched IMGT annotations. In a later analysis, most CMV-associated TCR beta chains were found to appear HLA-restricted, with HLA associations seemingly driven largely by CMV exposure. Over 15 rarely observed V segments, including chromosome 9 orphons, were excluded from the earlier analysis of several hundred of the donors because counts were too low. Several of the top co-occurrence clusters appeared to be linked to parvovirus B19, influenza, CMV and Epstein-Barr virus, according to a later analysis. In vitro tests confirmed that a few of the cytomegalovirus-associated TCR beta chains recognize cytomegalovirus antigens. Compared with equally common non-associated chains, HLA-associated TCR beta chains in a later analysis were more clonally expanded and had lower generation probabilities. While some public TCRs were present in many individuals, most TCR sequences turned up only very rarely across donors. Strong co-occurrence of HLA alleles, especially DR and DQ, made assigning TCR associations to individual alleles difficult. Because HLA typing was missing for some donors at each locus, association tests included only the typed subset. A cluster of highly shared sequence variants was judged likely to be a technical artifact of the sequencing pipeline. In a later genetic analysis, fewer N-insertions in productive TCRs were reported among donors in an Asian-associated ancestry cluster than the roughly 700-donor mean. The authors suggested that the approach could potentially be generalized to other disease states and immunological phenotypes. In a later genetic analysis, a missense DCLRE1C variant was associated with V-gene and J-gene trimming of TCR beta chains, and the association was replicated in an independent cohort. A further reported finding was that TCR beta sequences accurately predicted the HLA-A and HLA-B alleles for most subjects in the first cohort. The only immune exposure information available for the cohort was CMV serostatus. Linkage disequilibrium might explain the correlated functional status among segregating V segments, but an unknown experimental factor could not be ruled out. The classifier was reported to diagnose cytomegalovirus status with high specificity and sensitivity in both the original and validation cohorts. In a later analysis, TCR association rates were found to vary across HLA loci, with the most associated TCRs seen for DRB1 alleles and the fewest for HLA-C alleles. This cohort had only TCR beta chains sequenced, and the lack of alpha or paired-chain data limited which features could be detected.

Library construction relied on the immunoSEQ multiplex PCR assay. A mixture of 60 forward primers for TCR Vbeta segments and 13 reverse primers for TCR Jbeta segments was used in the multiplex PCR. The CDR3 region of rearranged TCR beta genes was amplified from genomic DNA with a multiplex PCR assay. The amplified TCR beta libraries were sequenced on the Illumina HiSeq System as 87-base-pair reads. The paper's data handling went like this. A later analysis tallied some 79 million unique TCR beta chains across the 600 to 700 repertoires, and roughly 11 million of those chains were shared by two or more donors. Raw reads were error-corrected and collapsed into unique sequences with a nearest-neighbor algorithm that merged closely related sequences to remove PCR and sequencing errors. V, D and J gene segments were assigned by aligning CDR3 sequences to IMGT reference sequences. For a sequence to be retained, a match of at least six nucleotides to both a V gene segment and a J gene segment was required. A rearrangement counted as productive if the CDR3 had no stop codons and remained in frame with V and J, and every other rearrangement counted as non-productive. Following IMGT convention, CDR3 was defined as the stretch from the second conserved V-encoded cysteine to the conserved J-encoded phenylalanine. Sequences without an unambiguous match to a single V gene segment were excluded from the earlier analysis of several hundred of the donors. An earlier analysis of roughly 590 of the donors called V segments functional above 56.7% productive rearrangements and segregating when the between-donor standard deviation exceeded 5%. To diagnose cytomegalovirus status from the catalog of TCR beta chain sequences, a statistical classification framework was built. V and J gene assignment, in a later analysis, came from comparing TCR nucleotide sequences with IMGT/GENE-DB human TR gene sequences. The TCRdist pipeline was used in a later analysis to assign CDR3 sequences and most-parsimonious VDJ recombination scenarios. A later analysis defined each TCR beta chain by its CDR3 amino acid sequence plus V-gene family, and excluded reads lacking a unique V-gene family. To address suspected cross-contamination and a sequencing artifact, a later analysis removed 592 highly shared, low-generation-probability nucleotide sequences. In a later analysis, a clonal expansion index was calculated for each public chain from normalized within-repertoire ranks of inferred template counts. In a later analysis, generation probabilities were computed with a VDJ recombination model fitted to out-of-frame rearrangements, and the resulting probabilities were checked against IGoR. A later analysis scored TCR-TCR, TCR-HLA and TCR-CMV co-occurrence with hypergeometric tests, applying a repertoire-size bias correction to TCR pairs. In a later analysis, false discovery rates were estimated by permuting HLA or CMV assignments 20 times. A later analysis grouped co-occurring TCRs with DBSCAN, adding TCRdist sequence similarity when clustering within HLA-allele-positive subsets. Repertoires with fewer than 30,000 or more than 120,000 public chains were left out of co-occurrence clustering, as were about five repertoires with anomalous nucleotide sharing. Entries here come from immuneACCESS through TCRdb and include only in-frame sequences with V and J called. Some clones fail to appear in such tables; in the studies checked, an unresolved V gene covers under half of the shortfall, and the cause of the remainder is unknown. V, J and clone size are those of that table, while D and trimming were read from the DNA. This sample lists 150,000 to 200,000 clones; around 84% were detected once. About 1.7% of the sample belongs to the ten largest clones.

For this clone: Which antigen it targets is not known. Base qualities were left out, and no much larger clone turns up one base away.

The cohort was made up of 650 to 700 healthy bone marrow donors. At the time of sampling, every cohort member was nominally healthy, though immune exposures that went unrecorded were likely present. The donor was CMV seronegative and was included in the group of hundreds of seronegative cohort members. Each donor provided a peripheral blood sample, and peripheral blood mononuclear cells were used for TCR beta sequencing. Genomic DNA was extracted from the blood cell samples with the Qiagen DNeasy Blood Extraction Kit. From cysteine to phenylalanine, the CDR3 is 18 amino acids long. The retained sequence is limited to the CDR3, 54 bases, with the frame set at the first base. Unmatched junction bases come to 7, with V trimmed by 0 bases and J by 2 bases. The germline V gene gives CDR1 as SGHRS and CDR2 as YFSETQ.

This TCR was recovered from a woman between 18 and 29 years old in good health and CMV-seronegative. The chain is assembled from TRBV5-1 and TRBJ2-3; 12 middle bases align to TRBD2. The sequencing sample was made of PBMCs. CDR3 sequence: CASSLGLAGGPPTDTQYF. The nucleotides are TGCGCCAGCAGCTTGGGCCTAGCGGGAGGGCCCCCCACAGATACGCAGTATTTT.